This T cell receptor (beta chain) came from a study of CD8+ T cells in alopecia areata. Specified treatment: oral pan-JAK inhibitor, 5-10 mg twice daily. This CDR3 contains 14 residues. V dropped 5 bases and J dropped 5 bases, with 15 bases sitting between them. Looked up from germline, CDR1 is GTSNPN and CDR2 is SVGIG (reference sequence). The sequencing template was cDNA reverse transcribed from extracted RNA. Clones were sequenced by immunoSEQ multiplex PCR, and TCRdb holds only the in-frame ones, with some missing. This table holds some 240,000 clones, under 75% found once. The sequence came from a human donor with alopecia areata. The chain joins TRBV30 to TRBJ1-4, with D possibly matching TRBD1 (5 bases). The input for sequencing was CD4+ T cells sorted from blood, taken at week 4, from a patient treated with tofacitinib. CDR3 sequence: CAWRSGTVNEKLFF. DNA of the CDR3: TGTGCCTGGCGATCCGGGACGGTCAATGAAAAACTGTTTTTT.